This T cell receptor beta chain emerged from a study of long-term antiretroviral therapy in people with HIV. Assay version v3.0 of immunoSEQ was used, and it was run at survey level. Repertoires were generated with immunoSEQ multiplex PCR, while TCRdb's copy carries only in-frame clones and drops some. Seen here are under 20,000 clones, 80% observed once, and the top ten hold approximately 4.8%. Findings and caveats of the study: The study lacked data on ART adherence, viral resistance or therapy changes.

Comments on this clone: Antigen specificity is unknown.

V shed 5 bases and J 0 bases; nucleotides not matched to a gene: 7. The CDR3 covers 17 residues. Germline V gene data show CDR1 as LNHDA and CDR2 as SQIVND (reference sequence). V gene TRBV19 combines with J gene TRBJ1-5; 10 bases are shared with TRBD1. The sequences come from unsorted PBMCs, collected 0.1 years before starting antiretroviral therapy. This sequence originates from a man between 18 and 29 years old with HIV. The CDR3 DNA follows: TGTGCCAGTAGTCCGGGGACAGGGGTCTATAGCAATCAGCCCCAGCATTTT. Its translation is CASSPGTGVYSNQPQHF.